The TCR beta chain described here comes from a study of T cell responses to AZD1222 COVID-19 vaccine. General study findings and limits: Nearly half of unique spike-specific TCRs reportedly avoided B.1.351 and B.1.1.7 mutated regions. Baseline testing showed seropositivity in only five to seven AZD1222 recipients.

Data came from immunoSEQ multiplex PCR; TCRdb stores just in-frame clones and leaves some out. The repertoire has over 150,000 clones, 90% of them found once; the top ten carry less than 3%. The V end was cut by 5 bases, the J end by 5 bases, with 10 bases between. Germline loops: CDR1 SGHRS, CDR2 YFSETQ. The CDR3 is made up of 12 amino acids. Details on this clone: What it binds is not known.

The gene calls are TRBV5-1 and TRBJ2-5; unclear D gene. This receptor was taken from an adult in good health. The material sequenced was peripheral blood, taken on day 0 of AZD1222 vaccination. CDR3: CASRDVGETQYF. The CDR3 bases are TGCGCCAGCAGGGACGTCGGGGAGACCCAGTACTTC.